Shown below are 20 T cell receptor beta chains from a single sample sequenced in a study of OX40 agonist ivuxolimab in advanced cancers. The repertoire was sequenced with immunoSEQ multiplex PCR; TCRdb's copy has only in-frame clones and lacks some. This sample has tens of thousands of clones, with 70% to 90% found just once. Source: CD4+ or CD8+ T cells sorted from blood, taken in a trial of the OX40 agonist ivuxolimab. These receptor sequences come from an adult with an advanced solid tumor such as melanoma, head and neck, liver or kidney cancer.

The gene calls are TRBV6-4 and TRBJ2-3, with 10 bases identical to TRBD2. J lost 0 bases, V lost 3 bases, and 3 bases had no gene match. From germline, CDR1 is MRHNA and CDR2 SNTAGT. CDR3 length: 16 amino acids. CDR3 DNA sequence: TGTGCCAGCAGTGAGGCTAGCGGGGGTAGCACAGATACGCAGTATTTT. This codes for CASSEASGGSTDTQYF.

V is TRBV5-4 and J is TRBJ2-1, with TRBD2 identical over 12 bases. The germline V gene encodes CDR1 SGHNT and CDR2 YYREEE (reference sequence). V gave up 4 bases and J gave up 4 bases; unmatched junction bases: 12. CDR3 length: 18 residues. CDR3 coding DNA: TGTGCCAGCAGCCCGACCGGGACTAGCGGGTCACGTTACAATGAGCAGTTCTTC. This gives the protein CASSPTGTSGSRYNEQFF.

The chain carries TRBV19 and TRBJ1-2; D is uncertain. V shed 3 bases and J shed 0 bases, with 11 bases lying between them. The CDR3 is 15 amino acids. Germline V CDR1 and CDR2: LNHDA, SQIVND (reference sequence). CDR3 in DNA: TGTGCCAGTAGTATCGGACGGCATGCTAACTATGGCTACACCTTC. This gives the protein CASSIGRHANYGYTF.

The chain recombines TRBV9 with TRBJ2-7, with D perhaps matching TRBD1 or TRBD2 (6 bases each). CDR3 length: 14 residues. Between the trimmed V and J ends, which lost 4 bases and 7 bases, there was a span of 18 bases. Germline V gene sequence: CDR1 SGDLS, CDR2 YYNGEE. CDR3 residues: CASSSRTGAAEQYF. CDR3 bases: TGTGCCAGCAGCTCAAGAACGGGGGCCGCTGAGCAGTACTTC.

CDR3 sequence: CASSRDLTSYNEQFF. The CDR3, as DNA: TGCGCCAGCAGCCGGGACTTGACCTCCTACAATGAGCAGTTCTTC. This sequence joins TRBV5-1 and TRBJ2-1; maybe TRBD2 (6 bases). This CDR3 spans 15 amino acids. Trimming left V 4 bases short and J 0 bases short, with 11 bases between. Per the germline V gene, CDR1 is SGHRS and CDR2 is YFSETQ. Combining the CDR3 with reference TRBV5-1 and TRBJ2-1 gives the whole variable domain KAGVTQTPRYLIKTRGQQVTLSCSPISGHRSVSWYQQTPGQGLQFLFEYFSETQRNKGNFPGRFSGRQFSNSRSEMNVSTLELGDSALYLCASSRDLTSYNEQFFGPGTRLTVL.

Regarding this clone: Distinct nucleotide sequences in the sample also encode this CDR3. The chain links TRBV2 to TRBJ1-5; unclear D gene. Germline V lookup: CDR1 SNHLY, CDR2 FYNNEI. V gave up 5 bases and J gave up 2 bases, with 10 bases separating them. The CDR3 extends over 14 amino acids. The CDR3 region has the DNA TGTGCCAGCAGTCCGGGTGGGGGCAATCAGCCCCAGCATTTT. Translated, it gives CASSPGGGNQPQHF.

This chain's CDR3 is CAIRDSGIKYF. The CDR3 DNA follows: TGTGCCATCAGAGATAGCGGCATCAAGTACTTC. This chain connects TRBV10-3 to TRBJ2-7; D might be TRBD2 (6 bases). The CDR3 runs to 11 residues. CDR1 ENHRY and CDR2 SYGVKD come from the germline V gene. V dropped 6 bases and J dropped 11 bases, with 14 bases sitting between them.

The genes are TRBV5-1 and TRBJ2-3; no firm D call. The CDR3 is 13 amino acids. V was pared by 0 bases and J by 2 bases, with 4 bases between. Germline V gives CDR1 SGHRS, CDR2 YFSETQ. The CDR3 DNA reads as TGCGCCAGCAGCTTGGGGTCCACAGATACGCAGTATTTT. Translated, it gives CASSLGSTDTQYF. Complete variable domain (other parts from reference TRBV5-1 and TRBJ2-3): KAGVTQTPRYLIKTRGQQVTLSCSPISGHRSVSWYQQTPGQGLQFLFEYFSETQRNKGNFPGRFSGRQFSNSRSEMNVSTLELGDSALYLCASSLGSTDTQYFGPGTRLTVL.

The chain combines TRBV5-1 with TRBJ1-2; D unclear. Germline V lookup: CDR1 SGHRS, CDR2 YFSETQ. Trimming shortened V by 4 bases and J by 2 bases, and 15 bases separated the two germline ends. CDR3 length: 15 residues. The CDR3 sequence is CASSPRVGKNYGYTF. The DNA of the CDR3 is TGCGCCAGCAGCCCACGGGTCGGCAAAAACTATGGCTACACCTTC.

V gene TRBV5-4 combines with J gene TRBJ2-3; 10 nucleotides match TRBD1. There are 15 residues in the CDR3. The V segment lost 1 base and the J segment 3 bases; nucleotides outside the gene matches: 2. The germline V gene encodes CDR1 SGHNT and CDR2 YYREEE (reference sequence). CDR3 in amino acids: CASSLTGQGTDTQYF. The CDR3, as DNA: TGTGCCAGCAGCTTGACGGGACAGGGGACAGATACGCAGTATTTT.

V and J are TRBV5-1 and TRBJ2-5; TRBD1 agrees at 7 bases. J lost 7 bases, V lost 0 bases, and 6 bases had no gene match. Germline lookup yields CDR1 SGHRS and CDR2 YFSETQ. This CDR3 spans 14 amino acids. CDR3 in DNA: TGCGCCAGCAGCTTGGATATGGCAGGGGGGACCCAGTACTTC. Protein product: CASSLDMAGGTQYF.

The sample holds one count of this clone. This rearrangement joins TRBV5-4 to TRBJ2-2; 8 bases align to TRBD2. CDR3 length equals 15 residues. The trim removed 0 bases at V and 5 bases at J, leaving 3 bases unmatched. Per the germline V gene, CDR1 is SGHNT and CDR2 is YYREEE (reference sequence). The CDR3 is CASSLGLARTGELFF. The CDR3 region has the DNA TGTGCCAGCAGCTTGGGACTAGCGAGGACCGGGGAGCTGTTTTTT.

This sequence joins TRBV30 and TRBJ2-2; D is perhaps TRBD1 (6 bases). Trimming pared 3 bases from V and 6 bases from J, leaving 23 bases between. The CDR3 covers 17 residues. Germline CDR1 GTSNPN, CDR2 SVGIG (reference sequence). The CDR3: CAWRGDTGAHLAGELFF. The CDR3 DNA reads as TGTGCCTGGAGGGGGGACACCGGTGCTCACTTGGCCGGGGAGCTGTTTTTT.

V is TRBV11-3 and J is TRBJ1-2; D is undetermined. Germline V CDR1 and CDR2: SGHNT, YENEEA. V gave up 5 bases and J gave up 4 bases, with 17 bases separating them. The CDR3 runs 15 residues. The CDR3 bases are TGTGCCAGCAGCCCTTGGGCACCTCGTTCCTATGGCTACACCTTC. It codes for CASSPWAPRSYGYTF.

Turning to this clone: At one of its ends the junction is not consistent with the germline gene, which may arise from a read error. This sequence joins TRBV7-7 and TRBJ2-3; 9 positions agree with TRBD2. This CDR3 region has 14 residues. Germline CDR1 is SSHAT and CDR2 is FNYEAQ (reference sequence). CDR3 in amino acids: CASSLAGSTDTQYF. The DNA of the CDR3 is TGTGCTAGCAGCCTAGCGGGAAGCACAGATACGCAGTATTTT.

CDR3 sequence: CASSQVSGTYEQYF. The CDR3 DNA reads as TGCGCCAGCAGCCAAGTCAGCGGAACCTACGAGCAGTACTTC. The rearrangement joins TRBV4-1 to TRBJ2-7, with D maybe TRBD2 (5 bases). The ends were cut back, 1 base at V and 2 bases at J, with 9 bases in the middle. The CDR3 is 14 amino acids. The germline gives CDR1 MGHRA, CDR2 YSYEKL.

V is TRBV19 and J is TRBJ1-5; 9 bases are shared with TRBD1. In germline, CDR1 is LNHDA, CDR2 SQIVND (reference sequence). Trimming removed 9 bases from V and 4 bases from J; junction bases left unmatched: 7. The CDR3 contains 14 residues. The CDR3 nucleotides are TGTGCCAGCTGGGGACAGGGCGGGAATCAGCCCCAGCATTTT. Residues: CASWGQGGNQPQHF.

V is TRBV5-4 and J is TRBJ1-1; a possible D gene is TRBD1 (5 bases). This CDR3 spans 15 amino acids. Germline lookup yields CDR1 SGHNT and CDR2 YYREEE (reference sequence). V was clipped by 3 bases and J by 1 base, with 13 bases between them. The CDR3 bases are TGTGCCAGCAGCTCGCCCCGGGGGAAGAACACTGAAGCTTTCTTT. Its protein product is CASSSPRGKNTEAFF.

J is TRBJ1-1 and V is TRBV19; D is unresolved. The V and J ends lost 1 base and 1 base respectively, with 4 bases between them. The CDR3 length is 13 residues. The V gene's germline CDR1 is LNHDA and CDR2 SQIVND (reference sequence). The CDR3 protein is CASSIVRNTEAFF. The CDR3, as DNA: TGTGCCAGTAGTATAGTAAGGAACACTGAAGCTTTCTTT.

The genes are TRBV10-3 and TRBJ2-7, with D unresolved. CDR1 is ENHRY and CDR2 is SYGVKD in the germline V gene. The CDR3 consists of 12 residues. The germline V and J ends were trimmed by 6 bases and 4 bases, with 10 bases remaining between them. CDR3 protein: CAISVSQYEQYF. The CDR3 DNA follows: TGTGCCATCAGCGTCAGTCAATACGAGCAGTACTTC.